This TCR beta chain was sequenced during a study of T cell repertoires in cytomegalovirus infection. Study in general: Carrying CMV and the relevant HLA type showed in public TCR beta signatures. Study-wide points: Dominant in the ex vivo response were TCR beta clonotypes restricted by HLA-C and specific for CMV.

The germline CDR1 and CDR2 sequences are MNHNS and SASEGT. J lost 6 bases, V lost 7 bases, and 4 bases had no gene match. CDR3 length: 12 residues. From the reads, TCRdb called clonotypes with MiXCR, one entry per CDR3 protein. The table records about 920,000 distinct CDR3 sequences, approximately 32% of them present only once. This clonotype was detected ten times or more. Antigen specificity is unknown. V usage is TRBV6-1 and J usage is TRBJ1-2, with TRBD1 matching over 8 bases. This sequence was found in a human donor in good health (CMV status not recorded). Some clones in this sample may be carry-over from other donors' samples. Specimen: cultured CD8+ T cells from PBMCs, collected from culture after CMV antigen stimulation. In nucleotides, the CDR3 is TGTGCCAGCATTTCAGGGGGCAATGGCTACACCTTC. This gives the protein CASISGGNGYTF.